Following are 12 T cell receptor beta chains from one sample sequenced in a study of molecular identifiers for immune sequencing clone quantification. One entry per CDR3 protein results from TCRdb running MiXCR on the PCR reads. The repertoire holds under 650,000 distinct CDR3 sequences, with 20% as singletons. Sequences were obtained from naive CD8+ T cells from blood, with Jurkat cell RNA spiked in. As to subset: FACS-sorted CD8+CD4-CCR7+CD45RA+ naive T cells. These receptors came from a human donor in good health. Some libraries in this study had Jurkat cell RNA spiked in.

This clonotype was seen repeatedly, ten times or more. The chain links TRBV7-9 to TRBJ2-2; D gene ambiguous. Looked up from germline, CDR1 is SEHNR and CDR2 is FQNEAQ (reference sequence). Trimming removed 5 bases at V and 4 bases at J, with 14 bases between. The CDR3 has 15 residues. CDR3 sequence: CASSRSSIGTGELFF. The CDR3 bases are TGTGCCAGCAGCCGTAGTAGTATCGGCACCGGGGAGCTGTTTTTT.

This clonotype was observed at least ten times. This chain joins TRBV30 and TRBJ2-3; no clear D gene. The CDR3 has 14 amino acids. Germline-derived CDR1 and CDR2 are GTSNPN and SVGIG (reference sequence). V was cut by 0 bases and J by 4 bases, with 11 bases left in between. This CDR3 is CAWSVESGADTQYF. The CDR3 bases are TGTGCCTGGAGTGTAGAATCAGGAGCAGATACGCAGTATTTT.

The chain combines TRBV5-1 with TRBJ2-1, with 9 bases fitting TRBD1. The CDR3 is made up of 16 amino acids. With 4 bases clipped from V and 5 bases from J, the junction kept 10 bases outside the gene matches. Germline CDR1 reads SGHRS; CDR2 reads YFSETQ. CDR3 protein: CASSISGTGKNNEQFF. In nucleotides, the CDR3 is TGCGCCAGCAGCATCTCCGGGACAGGGAAGAACAATGAGCAGTTCTTC. Drawing the rest from reference TRBV5-1 and TRBJ2-1, the complete variable domain is KAGVTQTPRYLIKTRGQQVTLSCSPISGHRSVSWYQQTPGQGLQFLFEYFSETQRNKGNFPGRFSGRQFSNSRSEMNVSTLELGDSALYLCASSISGTGKNNEQFFGPGTRLTVL.

The chain is built from TRBV7-6 and TRBJ2-2; no clear D gene. Germline assignment: CDR1 SGHVS and CDR2 FNYEAQ. V lost 1 base to trimming and J lost 6 bases, with 9 bases between them. The CDR3 has 14 residues. CDR3 amino acids: CASSLVVGSGELFF. Written as DNA, the CDR3 is TGTGCCAGCAGCTTAGTTGTTGGTTCCGGGGAGCTGTTTTTT.

As concerns this clonotype: In this CDR3 the conserved last residue, phenylalanine or tryptophan, is missing, so a read error is likely. This rearrangement joins TRBV27 to TRBJ2-1; 8 nucleotides line up with TRBD2. There are 15 residues in the CDR3. With V trimmed by 5 bases and J by 5 bases, 8 bases remained unmatched. Germline assignment: CDR1 MNHEY and CDR2 SMNVEV (reference sequence). CDR3 amino acids: CASSLSGSFDNEQFS. Written as DNA, the CDR3 is TGTGCCAGCAGTCTGAGCGGGAGTTTCGACAATGAGCAGTTCTCC.

This clonotype showed up just a few times. The J gene is TRBJ1-2, the V gene TRBV2; D may be TRBD1 (5 bases). Deletions cut 5 bases from V and 1 base from J, with 14 bases between. This CDR3 is 15 amino acids long. The germline V gene has CDR1 SNHLY and CDR2 FYNNEI. The CDR3 nucleotides read TGTGCCAGCAGTTCCGGGACGTTCCTTAACTATGGCTACACCTTC. Its protein is CASSSGTFLNYGYTF.

Comments on this clonotype: This may be a read error, as it is one base from a much larger clone. Without the conserved terminal phenylalanine or tryptophan, this CDR3 likely stems from a read error. This chain joins TRBV11-2 and TRBJ2-3; 13 bases line up with TRBD2. The CDR3 extends over 17 amino acids. The J segment lost 3 bases and the V segment lost 6 bases, leaving 9 bases of the junction unmatched. Germline V gene sequence: CDR1 SGHAT, CDR2 FQNNGV. CDR3 coding DNA: TGTGCCAGCAGGGAGCATCCGGGACTAGCGGGAACAGATACGCAGTATCTT. It codes for CASREHPGLAGTDTQYL.

This clonotype was counted a few times. The chain uses TRBV21-1 and TRBJ1-5. TRBV21-1 is assigned pseudogene status. The CDR3 has 16 amino acids. CDR3 protein: CASRGGQPIQIQPQHF. DNA for the CDR3: TGTGCCAGCAGGGGTGGGCAGCCTATACAGATTCAGCCCCAGCATTTT.

The J gene is TRBJ2-5, the V gene TRBV9; 11 nucleotides line up with TRBD2. This CDR3 contains 15 residues. Per the germline V gene, CDR1 is SGDLS and CDR2 is YYNGEE. V trimming: 6 bases; J trimming: 1 base; junction bases outside the gene matches: 5. CDR3 coding DNA: TGTGCCAGCACCTATAGCGGGGGGGGCCAAGAGACCCAGTACTTC. This codes for CASTYSGGGQETQYF.

The chain carries TRBV19 and TRBJ2-2; unclear D gene. CDR1 is LNHDA and CDR2 is SQIVND in the germline V gene (reference sequence). The CDR3 extends over 13 amino acids. Trimming took off 3 bases at V and 4 bases at J, with 6 bases between the two ends. CDR3 sequence reads: CASSIKVTGELFF. The CDR3 bases are TGTGCCAGTAGTATCAAGGTCACCGGGGAGCTGTTTTTT. The whole variable domain, filled in from reference TRBV19 and TRBJ2-2, reads DGGITQSPKYLFRKEGQNVTLSCEQNLNHDAMYWYRQDPGQGLRLIYYSQIVNDFQKGDIAEGYSVSREKKESFPLTVTSAQKNPTAFYLCASSIKVTGELFFGEGSRLTVL.

Turning to this clonotype: A much larger clone differs by one base, so this may be a read error. This sequence joins TRBV29-1 and TRBJ2-2, with no clear D. The CDR3 runs 12 residues. CDR1 is SQVTM, CDR2 ANQGSEA, per germline. V was shortened by 7 bases and J by 8 bases, with 14 bases between the two germline ends. CDR3 region: CSALGFGGELFF. DNA of the CDR3: TGCAGCGCCCTGGGGTTCGGAGGGGAGCTGTTTTTT.

Concerning this clonotype itself: This may be a read error: a much more frequent sequence differs by one nucleotide. This rearrangement joins TRBV5-6 to TRBJ2-3, with D possibly TRBD1 on 6 matching bases. The CDR3 totals 15 residues. Trimming pared 3 bases from V and 3 bases from J, leaving 14 bases between. Germline V gene data show CDR1 as SGHDT and CDR2 as YYEEEE. CDR3 residues: CASSSTGHVTDTQYF. The CDR3 DNA reads as TGTGCCAGCAGCTCCACAGGGCATGTGACAGATACGCAGTATTTT.